A selection of T cell receptor beta chains follows, all from one sample in a study of blood T cell repertoires in COVID-19. Generated by immunoSEQ multiplex PCR, the TCRdb table keeps only in-frame clones and is missing some. This repertoire shows some 380,000 clones, around 90% found once; its top ten account for 6.5%. Specimen: peripheral blood. These receptor sequences come from a man aged 18 to 29 with active or convalescent COVID-19. Each CDR3 is given with its conserved first and last residue. Fields, in order: D gene, clone size, CDR3 length, V gene, J gene, CDR3 protein, CDR3 DNA. D genes are given only for firm matches. For some rows the clone size is stated as once, few or many, or as a class when expanded; others skip it.

TRBD1	once	13	TRBV19	TRBJ1-1	CASNPRQGMDAFF	TGTGCCAGTAATCCCAGACAGGGGATGGATGCTTTCTTT
TRBD1	-	13	TRBV7-6	TRBJ2-7	CASSSTGFYEQYF	TGTGCCAGCAGCTCGACAGGGTTCTACGAGCAGTACTTC
TRBD2	once	17	TRBV5-1	TRBJ2-2	CASSAGLAGVGTGELFF	TGCGCCAGCAGCGCTGGACTAGCGGGAGTTGGGACCGGGGAGCTGTTTTTT
TRBD1	-	15	TRBV19	TRBJ1-2	CASSISRGTNYGYTF	TGTGCCAGTAGTATCTCCAGGGGGACTAACTATGGCTACACCTTC
-	-	15	TRBV27	TRBJ2-3	CASRNADPRRDTQYF	TGTGCCAGCAGAAACGCGGACCCGAGGAGGGATACGCAGTATTTT
TRBD2	once	15	TRBV6-5	TRBJ2-2	CASKPGLAAPGELFF	TGTGCCAGCAAACCGGGACTAGCGGCCCCCGGGGAGCTGTTTTTT
-	-	13	TRBV12-3/TRBV12-4	TRBJ2-7	CASSLAGVYEQYF	TGTGCCAGCAGTTTAGCGGGAGTCTACGAGCAGTACTTC
-	-	14	TRBV14	TRBJ1-1	CASSQDFGGVEAFF	TGTGCCAGCAGCCAAGATTTCGGGGGAGTTGAAGCTTTCTTT
TRBD1	-	17	TRBV9	TRBJ2-2	CASSVVAGTAITGELFF	TGTGCCAGCAGCGTAGTTGCCGGGACAGCCATCACCGGGGAGCTGTTTTTT
-	once	13	TRBV27	TRBJ2-7	CASSPGTRYEQYF	TGTGCCAGCAGTCCTGGGACTCGCTACGAGCAGTACTTC
-	-	13	TRBV5-4	TRBJ1-5	CASSFRRYQPQHF	TGTGCCAGCAGCTTTCGGAGATATCAGCCCCAGCATTTT
TRBD2	-	15	TRBV6-5	TRBJ2-7	CAGKLALGPSYEQYF	TGTGCCGGAAAACTAGCGCTGGGTCCCTCCTACGAGCAGTACTTC
TRBD1	-	15	TRBV4-1	TRBJ2-2	CASGQGLLRTGELFF	TGCGCCAGCGGACAGGGGTTGTTACGCACCGGGGAGCTGTTTTTT
-	-	14	TRBV18	TRBJ2-1	CASSPIDRYNEQFF	TGTGCCAGCTCACCAATAGACAGATACAATGAGCAGTTCTTC
-	-	14	TRBV19	TRBJ2-7	CASSRQDHSYEQYF	TGTGCCAGTAGTAGGCAGGATCACTCCTACGAGCAGTACTTC
-	-	13	TRBV2	TRBJ2-3	CATPQGAADTQYF	TGTGCCACCCCCCAAGGGGCGGCAGATACGCAGTATTTT
TRBD2	-	14	TRBV7-2	TRBJ2-7	CASSFPGLVSEQYF	TGTGCCAGCAGCTTTCCGGGACTAGTTTCCGAGCAGTACTTC
TRBD1	-	14	TRBV6-5	TRBJ1-1	CASSPTGGSTEAFF	TGTGCCAGCAGTCCCACAGGGGGTTCCACTGAAGCTTTCTTT
-	-	15	TRBV4-2	TRBJ2-1	CASSHPSSSYNEQFF	TGTGCCAGCAGCCATCCCTCCAGCTCCTACAATGAGCAGTTCTTC
-	once	14	TRBV27	TRBJ2-7	CASARAGSSYEQYF	TGTGCCAGCGCTAGGGCGGGAAGCTCCTACGAGCAGTACTTC
-	-	21	TRBV27	TRBJ2-1	CASSWPTGPSGTNKGYNEQFF	TGTGCCAGCAGTTGGCCGACAGGTCCTAGTGGTACCAATAAAGGATACAATGAGCAGTTCTTC
-	-	17	TRBV20-1	TRBJ2-7	CSASNLFGELRLYEQYF	TGCAGTGCTAGTAATTTATTTGGGGAGCTCCGACTCTACGAGCAGTACTTC
-	-	14	TRBV4-2	TRBJ2-1	CASSQDGGANEQFF	TGTGCCAGCAGCCAAGATGGAGGGGCGAATGAGCAGTTCTTC
TRBD1	-	15	TRBV6-5	TRBJ2-3	CASRQTGRNTDTQYF	TGTGCCAGCAGACAGACAGGGCGTAACACAGATACGCAGTATTTT
-	-	15	TRBV15	TRBJ1-5	CATSTGGSNNQPQHF	TGTGCCACCAGCACTGGGGGCAGTAACAATCAGCCCCAGCATTTT
TRBD1	once	13	TRBV5-1	TRBJ1-2	CASSLPGQPGYTF	TGCGCCAGCAGCTTACCGGGACAGCCTGGCTACACCTTC
TRBD2	-	21	TRBV9	TRBJ2-3	CASSVASGNPGLAGRSDTQYF	TGTGCCAGCAGCGTAGCTTCCGGGAATCCGGGACTAGCGGGAAGGTCAGATACGCAGTATTTT
TRBD1	-	17	TRBV14	TRBJ1-2	CASSQNRQGTYLYGYTF	TGTGCCAGCAGCCAAAATAGACAGGGGACTTACCTCTATGGCTACACCTTC
TRBD1	-	14	TRBV7-9	TRBJ2-2	CASRDRDSTGELFF	TGTGCCAGCAGAGACCGGGACAGCACCGGGGAGCTGTTTTTT
TRBD1	-	13	TRBV27	TRBJ1-1	CASSLQDRGEAFF	TGTGCCAGCAGTCTCCAGGACAGGGGTGAAGCTTTCTTT
TRBD1	-	14	TRBV5-6	TRBJ1-5	CASSRDRAHQPQHF	TGTGCCAGCAGCCGGGACAGGGCGCATCAGCCCCAGCATTTT
-	-	17	TRBV6-2/TRBV6-3	TRBJ1-5	CASSYWQGGGSNQPQHF	TGTGCCAGCAGTTATTGGCAGGGAGGGGGTAGCAATCAGCCCCAGCATTTT
TRBD1	-	15	TRBV4-2	TRBJ2-7	CASSVPGQGSYEQYF	TGTGCCAGCAGCGTCCCGGGACAGGGTTCCTACGAGCAGTACTTC
-	-	14	TRBV29-1	TRBJ2-7	CSVEESGGRYEQYF	TGCAGCGTAGAGGAGTCCGGGGGTAGGTACGAGCAGTACTTC
-	-	16	TRBV5-6	TRBJ1-5	CASSRGGAHGNQPQHF	TGTGCCAGCAGCAGGGGTGGGGCACATGGGAATCAGCCCCAGCATTTT
-	-	14	TRBV4-3	TRBJ2-7	CASSQDFTGYKQYF	TGCGCCAGCAGCCAAGATTTTACAGGGTATAAGCAGTACTTC
-	-	15	TRBV7-2	TRBJ1-4	CASSLMVGANEKLFF	TGTGCCAGCAGCTTGATGGTCGGGGCTAATGAAAAACTGTTTTTT